This paragraph covers one T cell receptor beta chain sequence. Its specificity is not known. The junction departs from germline at one end; a sequencing error may be responsible. The CDR3 is made up of 16 amino acids. Germline loops: CDR1 SGHTA, CDR2 FQGNSA. Blood genomic DNA input for TRB amplification was about 240-500 ng. These data come from a study of T and B cells in COVID-19 patients. Study in general: Peripheral blood came from COVID-19 patients with active infection or after recovery. Active-infection patients were older, median roughly 73 years, than recovered patients, median about 32 years.

Study-wide findings and caveats: Patients with COVID-19 reportedly showed strongly skewed T cell receptor beta variable and joining gene usage.

BIOMED2 TRB-A/B primer pools were used in multiplex TRB PCR. TCRdb reanalysed the multiplex PCR reads using MiXCR and keeps one entry per CDR3 protein. The data hold under 7,000 distinct CDR3 sequences, with 26% observed a single time. What was sequenced was blood. The sequence came from a human donor with active COVID-19. The chain uses TRBV7-2 and TRBJ1-3; D not certain. The CDR3 reads CAGSVLSGNSGNTIYF. CDR3 nucleotide sequence: TGTGCCGGCAGCGTCCTGTCGGGGAACTCTGGAAACACCATATATTTT.